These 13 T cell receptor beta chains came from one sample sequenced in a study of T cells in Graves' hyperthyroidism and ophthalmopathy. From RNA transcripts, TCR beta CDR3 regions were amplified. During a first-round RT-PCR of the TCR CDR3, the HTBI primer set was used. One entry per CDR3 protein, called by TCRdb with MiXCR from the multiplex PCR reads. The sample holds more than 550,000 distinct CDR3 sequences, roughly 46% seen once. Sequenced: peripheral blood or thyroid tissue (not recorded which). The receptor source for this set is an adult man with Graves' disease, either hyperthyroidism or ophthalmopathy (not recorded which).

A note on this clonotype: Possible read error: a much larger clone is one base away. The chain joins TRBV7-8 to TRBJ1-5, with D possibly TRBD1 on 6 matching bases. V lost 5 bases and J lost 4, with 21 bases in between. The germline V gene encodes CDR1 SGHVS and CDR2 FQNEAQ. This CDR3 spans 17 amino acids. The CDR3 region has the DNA TGTGCCAGCAGCGCCCACAGGGACCCTCGCCCGAATCAGCCCCAGCATTTT. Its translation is CASSAHRDPRPNQPQHF.

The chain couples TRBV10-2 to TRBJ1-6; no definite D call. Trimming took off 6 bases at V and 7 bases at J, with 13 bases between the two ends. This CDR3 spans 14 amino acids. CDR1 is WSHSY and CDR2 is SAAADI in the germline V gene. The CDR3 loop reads CASSKQGGNSPLHF. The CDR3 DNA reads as TGCGCCAGCAGCAAGCAAGGAGGCAATTCACCCCTCCACTTT.

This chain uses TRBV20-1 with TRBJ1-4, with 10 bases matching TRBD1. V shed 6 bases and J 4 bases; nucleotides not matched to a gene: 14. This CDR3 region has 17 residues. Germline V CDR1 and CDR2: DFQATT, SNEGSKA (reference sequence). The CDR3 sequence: CSATKTGGEVINEKLFF. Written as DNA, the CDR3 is TGCAGTGCAACCAAGACAGGGGGCGAAGTTATTAATGAAAAACTGTTTTTT.

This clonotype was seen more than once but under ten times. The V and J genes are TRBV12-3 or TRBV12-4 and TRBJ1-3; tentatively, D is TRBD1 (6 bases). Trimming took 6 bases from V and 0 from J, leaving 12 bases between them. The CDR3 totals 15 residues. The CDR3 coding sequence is TGTGCCAGCAGAGATGGGACACTCTCTGGAAACACCATATATTTT. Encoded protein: CASRDGTLSGNTIYF.

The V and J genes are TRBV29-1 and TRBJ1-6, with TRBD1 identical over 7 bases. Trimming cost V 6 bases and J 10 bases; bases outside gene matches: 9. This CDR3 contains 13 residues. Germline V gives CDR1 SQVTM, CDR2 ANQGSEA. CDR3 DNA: TGCAGCGTATCGATAGGGGGCTTGTCACCCCTCCACTTT. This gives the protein CSVSIGGLSPLHF.

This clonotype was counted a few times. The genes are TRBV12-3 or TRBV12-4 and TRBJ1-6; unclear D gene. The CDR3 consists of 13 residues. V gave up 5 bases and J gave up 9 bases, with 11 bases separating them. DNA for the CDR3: TGTGCCAGCAGTGGGGATCTGTTTTCACCCCTCCACTTT. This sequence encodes CASSGDLFSPLHF.

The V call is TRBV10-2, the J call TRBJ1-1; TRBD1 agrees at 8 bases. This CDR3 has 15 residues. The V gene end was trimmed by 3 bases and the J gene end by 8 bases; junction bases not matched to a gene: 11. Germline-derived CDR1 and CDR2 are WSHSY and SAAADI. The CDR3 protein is CASSEKAGGSPEAFF. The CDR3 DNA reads TGCGCCAGCAGTGAAAAAGCAGGGGGCTCACCGGAAGCTTTCTTT.

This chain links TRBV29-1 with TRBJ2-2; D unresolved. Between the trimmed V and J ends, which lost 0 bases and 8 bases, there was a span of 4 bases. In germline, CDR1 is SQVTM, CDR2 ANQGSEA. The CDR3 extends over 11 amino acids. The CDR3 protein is CSVEDPGELFF. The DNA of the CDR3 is TGCAGCGTTGAAGATCCAGGGGAGCTGTTTTTT.

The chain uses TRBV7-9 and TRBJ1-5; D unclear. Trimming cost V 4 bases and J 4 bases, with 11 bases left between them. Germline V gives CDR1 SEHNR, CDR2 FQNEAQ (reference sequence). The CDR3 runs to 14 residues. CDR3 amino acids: CASSSTRLNQPQHF. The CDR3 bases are TGTGCCAGCAGCTCCACTAGACTGAATCAGCCCCAGCATTTT.

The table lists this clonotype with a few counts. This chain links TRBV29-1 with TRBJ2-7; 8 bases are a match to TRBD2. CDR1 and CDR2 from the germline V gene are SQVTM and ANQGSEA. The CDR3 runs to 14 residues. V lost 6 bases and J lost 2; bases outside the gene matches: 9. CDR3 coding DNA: TGCAGCGTCGCCACGGGAGGGGGTCCCTACGAGCAGTACTTC. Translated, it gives CSVATGGGPYEQYF.

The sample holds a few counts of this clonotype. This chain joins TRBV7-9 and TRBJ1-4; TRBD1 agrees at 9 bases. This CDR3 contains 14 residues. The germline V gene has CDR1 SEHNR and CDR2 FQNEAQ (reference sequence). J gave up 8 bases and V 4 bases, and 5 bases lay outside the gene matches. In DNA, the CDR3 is TGTGCCAGCAGCTGGGGACAGGGTCAGGAAAAACTGTTTTTT. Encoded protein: CASSWGQGQEKLFF. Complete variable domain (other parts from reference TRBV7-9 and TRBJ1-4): DTGVSQNPRHKITKRGQNVTFRCDPISEHNRLYWYRQTLGQGPEFLTYFQNEAQLEKSRLLSDRFSAERPKGSFSTLEIQRTEQGDSAMYLCASSWGQGQEKLFFGSGTQLSVL.

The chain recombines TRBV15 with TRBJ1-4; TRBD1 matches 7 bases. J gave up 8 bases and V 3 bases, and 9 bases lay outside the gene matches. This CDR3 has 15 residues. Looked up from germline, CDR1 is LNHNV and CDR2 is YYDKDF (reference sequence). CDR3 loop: CATSSKGQTTEKLFF. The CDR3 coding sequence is TGTGCCACCAGCAGTAAGGGACAGACAACCGAAAAACTGTTTTTT.

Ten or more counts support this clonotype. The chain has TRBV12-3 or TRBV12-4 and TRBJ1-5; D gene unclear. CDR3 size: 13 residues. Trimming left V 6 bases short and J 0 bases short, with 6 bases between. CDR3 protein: CASRDYSNQPQHF. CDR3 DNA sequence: TGTGCCAGCAGAGACTATAGCAATCAGCCCCAGCATTTT.